This T cell receptor (beta chain) was identified in a study of T cells after posttransplantation cyclophosphamide. Notes on the study in general: Blood and skin or GI T cell repertoires showed limited TRB overlap.

This clone was counted at least ten times. No antigen is known for it. Trimming removed 6 bases at V and 4 bases at J, with 12 bases between. CDR1 and CDR2 from the germline V gene are MNHEY and SVGAGI. The CDR3 is made up of 13 amino acids. Clones were read by immunoSEQ multiplex PCR, and TCRdb kept only the in-frame ones, dropping some. In total the sample includes tens of thousands of clones, none of them seen once. This sequence joins TRBV6-5 and TRBJ1-1, with D possibly being TRBD1 (5 bases). The source material was PBMCs. The clonotype originates from an older woman in good health, CMV-negative, and a related stem cell transplant donor. The CDR3: CASSDSRVTEAFF. The CDR3 DNA sequence: TGTGCCAGCAGCGACAGTCGAGTCACTGAAGCTTTCTTT.